This T cell receptor (beta chain) came from a study of blood T cell repertoires in COVID-19. Germline-derived CDR1 and CDR2 are SQVTM and ANQGSEA. There are 14 residues in the CDR3. V lost 2 bases and J 4 bases, leaving 14 bases between the germline ends. Individuals in the exposed group had encountered a COVID-19 case within 2 weeks preceding study entry. This clone was counted only a few times. Only in-frame clones appear in the TCRdb table, and some are missing; sequencing was by immunoSEQ multiplex PCR. The table records approximately 150,000 clones, 87% of them present only once. This sequence originates from a woman aged 40 to 50 who had been exposed to COVID-19. Material for sequencing was PBMCs or T cells enriched from blood (not recorded which). The gene calls are TRBV29-1 and TRBJ1-2, with D possibly TRBD1 on 6 matching bases. This CDR3 is CSVERGGGGYGYTF. The CDR3 DNA reads TGCAGCGTTGAAAGGGGGGGAGGTGGCTATGGCTACACCTTC. Full variable domain (remainder filled in from reference TRBV29-1 and TRBJ1-2): SAVISQKPSRDICQRGTSLTIQCQVDSQVTMMFWYRQQPGQSLTLIATANQGSEATYESGFVIDKFPISRPNLTFSTLTVSNMSPEDSSIYLCSVERGGGGYGYTFGSGTRLTVV.